This T cell receptor (beta chain) is drawn from a study of T cells expressing NK-cell markers. Study as a whole: Just one sequenced donor of eight was HCMV-seronegative, while seven were seropositive.

Scientists made TCR beta cDNA using 5'RACE template switching with UMIs. With the 5' RACE reads reprocessed, TCRdb shows one record per CDR3 protein and no DNA. Here the sample table reports about 170,000 distinct CDR3 sequences. Germline CDR1 reads LNHNV; CDR2 reads YYDKDF (reference sequence). CDR3 size: 14 residues. V gene TRBV15 combines with J gene TRBJ2-2; TCRdb's D call of TRBD1 is untestable without DNA. The TCR comes from a man between 18 and 69 years old in good health. Sequencing used blood T cells: a sorted CD56 or NKG2C T cell subset, CD4+ or CD8+ T cells, or bulk PBMC T cells (not recorded which). The CDR3: CAGAWADTFGELFF. The full variable domain, rest sourced from reference TRBV15 and TRBJ2-2, is DAMVIQNPRYQVTQFGKPVTLSCSQTLNHNVMYWYQQKSSQAPKLLFHYYDKDFNNEADTPDNFQSRRPNTSFCFLDIRSPGLGDTAMYLCAGAWADTFGELFFGEGSRLTVL.